The rows below give T cell receptor beta chains drawn from one sample of a study of OX40 agonist ivuxolimab in advanced cancers. Clones were read by immunoSEQ multiplex PCR, and TCRdb kept only the in-frame ones, dropping some. The sample has more than 80,000 clones; approximately 94% are singletons. Sequenced here: CD4+ or CD8+ T cells sorted from blood, sampled in a trial of the OX40 agonist ivuxolimab. The receptors were sampled from an adult with an advanced solid tumor such as melanoma, head and neck, liver or kidney cancer. Each CDR3 is given with its conserved first and last residue. A D gene is named only where the DNA matches it firmly. Some rows have no size entry. The others give once, few or many, or a class for an expanded clone.

J: TRBJ2-7
V: TRBV2
size: NA
D: TRBD1
CDR3: CASGQGIGYEQYF
DNA: TGTGCCAGCGGACAGGGGATCGGCTACGAGCAGTACTTC

J: TRBJ1-5
V: TRBV5-5
size: NA
D: TRBD1
CDR3: CASSLAGGSNQPQHF
DNA: TGTGCCAGCAGCTTGGCAGGGGGTAGCAATCAGCCCCAGCATTTT

J: TRBJ2-7
V: TRBV6-1
size: NA
D: TRBD2
CDR3: CASSGSSGSSYEQYF
DNA: TGTGCCAGCAGTGGATCTAGCGGGAGCTCCTACGAGCAGTACTTC

J: TRBJ2-1
V: TRBV5-1
size: once
D: TRBD2
CDR3: CASSDRTSGASYNEQFF
DNA: TGCGCCAGCAGCGACAGGACTAGCGGGGCCTCCTACAATGAGCAGTTCTTC

J: TRBJ1-2
V: TRBV6-1
size: NA
D: TRBD1
CDR3: CASTWGTGGYTF
DNA: TGTGCCAGCACGTGGGGGACAGGGGGCTACACCTTC

J: TRBJ1-5
V: TRBV7-8
size: NA
D: NA
CDR3: CASSLAPGNRAAREAQHF
DNA: TGTGCCAGCAGCTTAGCCCCCGGGAACCGGGCCGCAAGGGAGGCCCAGCATTTT

J: TRBJ2-7
V: TRBV7-9
size: NA
D: NA
CDR3: CASSSPGAFEQYF
DNA: TGTGCCAGCAGCTCGCCCGGGGCGTTCGAGCAGTACTTC

J: TRBJ2-2
V: TRBV6-5
size: NA
D: NA
CDR3: CASSRGTGELFF
DNA: TGTGCCAGCAGTAGGGGTACCGGGGAGCTGTTTTTT

J: TRBJ2-7
V: TRBV29-1
size: NA
D: NA
CDR3: CSVEGRVPYEQYF
DNA: TGCAGCGTTGAGGGCAGGGTTCCCTACGAGCAGTACTTC

J: TRBJ2-7
V: TRBV7-9
size: NA
D: NA
CDR3: CASSPPGTYLWQYF
DNA: TGTGCCAGCAGCCCTCCCGGGACGTACCTGTGGCAGTACTTC

J: TRBJ2-7
V: TRBV19
size: NA
D: NA
CDR3: CASSNRDRYEQYF
DNA: TGTGCCAGTAGTAACCGGGACCGCTACGAGCAGTACTTC

J: TRBJ2-2
V: TRBV21-1
size: NA
D: NA
CDR3: CAIPRGSDTGELFF
DNA: TGTGCCATTCCCAGGGGTTCGGACACCGGGGAGCTGTTTTTT

J: TRBJ2-1
V: TRBV7-8
size: NA
D: NA
CDR3: CASSLGLNEQFF
DNA: TGTGCCAGCAGCTTAGGGCTCAATGAGCAGTTCTTC

J: TRBJ2-3
V: TRBV29-1
size: NA
D: NA
CDR3: CSVMRDTQYF
DNA: TGCAGCGTGATGAGAGATACGCAGTATTTT

J: TRBJ1-5
V: TRBV30
size: NA
D: NA
CDR3: CAWSPLSFNQPQHF
DNA: TGTGCCTGGAGCCCCTTAAGTTTCAATCAGCCCCAGCATTTT

J: TRBJ2-1
V: TRBV20-1
size: NA
D: NA
CDR3: CSAPFYNEQFF
DNA: TGCAGTGCCCCCTTCTACAATGAGCAGTTCTTC

J: TRBJ1-2
V: TRBV29-1
size: NA
D: NA
CDR3: CSVEGRADRYGYTF
DNA: TGCAGCGTTGAAGGGCGGGCAGACCGCTATGGCTACACCTTC

J: TRBJ2-1
V: TRBV4-1
size: NA
D: TRBD2
CDR3: CASSRILAGVDEQFF
DNA: TGCGCCAGCAGTCGCATACTAGCGGGAGTGGATGAGCAGTTCTTC

J: TRBJ2-1
V: TRBV4-1
size: NA
D: TRBD2
CDR3: CASSQDPGGRSYNEQFF
DNA: TGCGCCAGCAGCCAAGATCCCGGCGGGAGGTCCTACAATGAGCAGTTCTTC

J: TRBJ2-1
V: TRBV5-8
size: NA
D: TRBD2
CDR3: CASSPLLRGGAHEQFF
DNA: TGTGCCAGCAGCCCCCTATTGCGCGGGGGGGCCCATGAGCAGTTCTTC